The following is a T cell receptor beta chain sequence with its context. Its specificity is unknown. The table came from immunoSEQ multiplex PCR; TCRdb's copy has only in-frame clones and leaves some out. The table records approximately 82,000 clones, 90% to 95% of them present only once. The CDR3 spans 15 residues. Germline V CDR1 and CDR2: SGHRS, YFSETQ. After removal of 0 bases from V and 4 bases from J, the junction contained 3 bases not matched to a gene. The data were taken from a study of cytomegalovirus exposure and HLA in healthy donors. Study observations and caveats: Cytomegalovirus-associated status was assigned to 164 TCR beta chains. Many donors shared some public TCRs, even though most TCR sequences were rare. Reportedly, cytomegalovirus status was diagnosed with high sensitivity and specificity.

Source material: PBMCs. This receptor was identified in a man aged 18 to 30 in good health and CMV-seronegative. The chain employs TRBV5-1 and TRBJ2-2; 7 nucleotides agree with TRBD1. The chain's CDR3 is CASSLETGFTGELFF. The CDR3 DNA reads TGCGCCAGCAGCTTGGAGACAGGGTTCACCGGGGAGCTGTTTTTT.